There are a few counts of the clone carrying this T cell receptor (beta chain). A read error may account for a junction end that differs from germline. Researchers prepared the TCRbeta library using unique molecular identifiers, the study reports. One entry per CDR3 protein, called by TCRdb with MiXCR from the PCR reads. The sample lists about 980,000 distinct CDR3 sequences, roughly 29% occurring once. These data belong to a study of T-cell reconstitution after alpha-beta-depleted transplantation in children. Per the germline V gene, CDR1 is KGHDR and CDR2 is SFDVKD. This CDR3 has 13 residues. Sequenced material: PBMCs, mostly from graft donor cells, taken 360 days after TCRalphabeta/CD19-depleted stem cell transplant. This clonotype was obtained from a boy in the first two years of life who had a stem cell transplant for SCID, so the T cells may come from the graft donor. V is TRBV24-1 and J is TRBJ1-5; D gene unclear. CDR3 DNA: TGTGCGACCAGCCAAGGGTCTACCCAGCCCCAGCATTTT. The encoded protein is CATSQGSTQPQHF.